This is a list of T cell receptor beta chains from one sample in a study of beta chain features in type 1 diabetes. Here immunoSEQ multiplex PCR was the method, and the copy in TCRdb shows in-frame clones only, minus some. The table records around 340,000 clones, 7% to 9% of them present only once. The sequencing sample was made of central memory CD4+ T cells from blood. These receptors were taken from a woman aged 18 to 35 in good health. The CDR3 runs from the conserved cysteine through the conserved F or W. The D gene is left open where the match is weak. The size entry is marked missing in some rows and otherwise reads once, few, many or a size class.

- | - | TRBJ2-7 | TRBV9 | CASSVDSLPSTEQYF | TGTGCCAGCAGCGTAGACTCCCTCCCATCTACGGAGCAGTACTTC
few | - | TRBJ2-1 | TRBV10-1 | CASSESAGEWNEQFF | TGCGCCAGCAGTGAGTCTGCAGGGGAATGGAATGAGCAGTTCTTC
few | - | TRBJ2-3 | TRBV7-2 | CASSLTGTDTQYF | TGTGCCAGCAGCCTGACAGGCACAGATACGCAGTATTTT
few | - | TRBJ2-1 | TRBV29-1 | CSVGRDNEQFF | TGCAGCGTCGGCCGGGACAATGAGCAGTTCTTC
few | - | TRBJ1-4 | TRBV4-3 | CASSLQGQRPNEKLFF | TGCGCCAGCAGCCTGCAGGGGCAAAGGCCTAATGAAAAACTGTTTTTT
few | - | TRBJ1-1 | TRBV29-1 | CSVEGRGKNTEAFF | TGCAGCGTTGAAGGGCGGGGGAAGAACACTGAAGCTTTCTTT
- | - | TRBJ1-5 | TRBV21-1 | CASSKVGGQPQHF | TGTGCCAGCAGCAAAGTTGGGGGGCAGCCCCAGCATTTT
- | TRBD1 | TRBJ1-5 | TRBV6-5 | CASSYSGGVQPQHF | TGTGCCAGCAGTTACTCAGGGGGCGTCCAGCCCCAGCATTTT
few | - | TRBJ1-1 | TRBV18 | CASSPAGRTEAFF | TGTGCCAGCTCACCGGCAGGGAGGACTGAAGCTTTCTTT
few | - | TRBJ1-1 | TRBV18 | CASSPISLNTEAFF | TGTGCCAGCTCACCAATCAGTTTGAACACTGAAGCTTTCTTT
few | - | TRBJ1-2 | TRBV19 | CASSMAGQKHGYTF | TGTGCCAGTAGTATGGCTGGACAGAAGCATGGCTACACCTTC
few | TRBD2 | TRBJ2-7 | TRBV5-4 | CASSQGTSGSYEQYF | TGTGCCAGCAGCCAGGGGACTAGCGGGTCCTACGAGCAGTACTTC
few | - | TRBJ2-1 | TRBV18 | CASSERRVSPNEQFF | TGTGCCAGCTCCGAACGAAGGGTTTCCCCCAATGAGCAGTTCTTC
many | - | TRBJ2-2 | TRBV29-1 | CSVATDGTGELFF | TGCAGCGTCGCCACGGACGGGACCGGGGAGCTGTTTTTT
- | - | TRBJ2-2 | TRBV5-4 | CASSPTPRQNTGELFF | TGTGCCAGCAGCCCGACGCCCCGACAGAACACCGGGGAGCTGTTTTTT
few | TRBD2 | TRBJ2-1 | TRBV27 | CATRGLAGYNEQFF | TGTGCCACCCGGGGACTAGCGGGGTACAATGAGCAGTTCTTC
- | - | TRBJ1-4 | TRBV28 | CASSLQGRLAKLFF | TGTGCCAGCAGTTTACAGGGCAGGCTGGCAAAACTGTTTTTT
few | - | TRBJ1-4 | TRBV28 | CASRSSAMKLFF | TGTGCCAGCAGGTCAAGTGCCATGAAACTGTTTTTT
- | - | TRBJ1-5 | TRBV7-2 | CASSLVVGQPQHF | TGTGCCAGCAGCTTAGTGGTTGGTCAGCCCCAGCATTTT
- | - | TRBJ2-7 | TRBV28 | CASSVTGHISYEQYF | TGTGCCAGCAGTGTGACGGGACACATCTCCTACGAGCAGTACTTC
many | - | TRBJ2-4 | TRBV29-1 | CSVSTRRVNIQYF | TGCAGCGTTTCCACCAGGAGGGTGAACATTCAGTACTTC
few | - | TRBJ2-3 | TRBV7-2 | CASGFTSPDTQYF | TGTGCCAGCGGATTCACTAGTCCAGATACGCAGTATTTT
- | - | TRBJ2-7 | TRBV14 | CASSGPGSNEQYF | TGTGCCAGCAGCGGGCCAGGCTCCAACGAGCAGTACTTC
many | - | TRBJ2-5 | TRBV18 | CASSPRTEGTQYF | TGTGCCAGCTCACCACGGACGGAGGGGACCCAGTACTTC
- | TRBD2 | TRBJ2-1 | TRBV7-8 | CASSRDSGRATEQFF | TGTGCCAGCAGCCGAGATAGCGGGAGGGCCACTGAGCAGTTCTTC
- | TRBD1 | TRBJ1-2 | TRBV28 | CASSPSGGFGYTF | TGTGCCAGCAGCCCCTCAGGGGGTTTTGGCTACACCTTC
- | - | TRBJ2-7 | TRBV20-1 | CSATGHYEQYF | TGCAGTGCCACAGGGCACTACGAGCAGTACTTC
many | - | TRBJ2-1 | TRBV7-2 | CASTQRGGRYNEQFF | TGTGCCAGCACCCAAAGGGGGGGCAGATACAATGAGCAGTTCTTC
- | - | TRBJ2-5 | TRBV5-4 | CASSLVVGGGQETQYF | TGTGCCAGCAGCTTGGTCGTGGGGGGAGGCCAAGAGACCCAGTACTTC
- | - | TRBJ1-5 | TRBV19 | CASSILVGQGRNQPQHF | TGTGCCAGTAGTATACTTGTCGGTCAGGGGAGGAATCAGCCCCAGCATTTT
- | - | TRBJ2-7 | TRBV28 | CASKWAGAGEQYF | TGTGCCAGCAAATGGGCCGGAGCGGGCGAGCAGTACTTC
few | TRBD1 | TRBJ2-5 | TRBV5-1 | CASSIPGQGTETQYF | TGCGCCAGCAGCATCCCGGGACAGGGTACAGAGACCCAGTACTTC
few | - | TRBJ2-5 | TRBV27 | CASSSLGAATQETQYF | TGTGCCAGCAGTTCCCTAGGGGCAGCGACACAAGAGACCCAGTACTTC
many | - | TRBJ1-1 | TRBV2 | CASLITEAFF | TGTGCCAGCTTGATAACTGAAGCTTTCTTT
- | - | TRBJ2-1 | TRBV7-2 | CASSLLTSTRGNEQFF | TGTGCCAGCAGCTTATTGACCAGCACAAGGGGCAATGAGCAGTTCTTC
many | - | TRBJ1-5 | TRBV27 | CASSLSGGVGNQPQHF | TGTGCCAGCAGTTTATCCGGGGGAGTCGGCAATCAGCCCCAGCATTTT
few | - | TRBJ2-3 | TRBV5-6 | CASSFGSSTDTQYF | TGTGCCAGCAGCTTCGGATCTTCCACAGATACGCAGTATTTT
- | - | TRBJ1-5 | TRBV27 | CASGMNQPQHF | TGTGCCAGCGGGATGAATCAGCCCCAGCATTTT
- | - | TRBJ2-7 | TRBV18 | CASSKQGSYEQYF | TGTGCCAGCTCCAAACAGGGCTCCTACGAGCAGTACTTC
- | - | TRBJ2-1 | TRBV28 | CASTPQGGPYNEQFF | TGTGCCAGCACTCCCCAGGGGGGTCCCTACAATGAGCAGTTCTTC
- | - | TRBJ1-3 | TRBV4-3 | CASSPSPGLGRNTIYF | TGCGCCAGCAGCCCGAGCCCGGGCCTCGGTAGAAACACCATATATTTT
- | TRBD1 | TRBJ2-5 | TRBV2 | CASKQGAQETQYF | TGTGCCAGCAAACAGGGGGCCCAAGAGACCCAGTACTTC
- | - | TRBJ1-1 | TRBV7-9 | CASSTTTVNTEAFF | TGTGCCAGCAGCACGACGACAGTGAACACTGAAGCTTTCTTT
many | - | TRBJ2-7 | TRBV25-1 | CASSESLGSYEQYF | TGTGCCAGCAGTGAATCTCTGGGTTCCTACGAGCAGTACTTC
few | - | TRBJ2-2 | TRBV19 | CASSIGDTGELFF | TGTGCCAGTAGTATAGGGGACACCGGGGAGCTGTTTTTT
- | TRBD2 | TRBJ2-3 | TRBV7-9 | CASSLGGGRGTDTQYF | TGTGCCAGCAGCTTAGGCGGCGGGAGGGGAACAGATACGCAGTATTTT
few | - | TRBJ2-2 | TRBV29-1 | CSVRATENTGELFF | TGCAGCGTTCGGGCGACGGAAAACACCGGGGAGCTGTTTTTT
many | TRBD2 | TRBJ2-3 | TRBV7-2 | CASTRRSGRAADTQYF | TGTGCCAGCACCCGTAGGAGCGGGAGGGCCGCAGATACGCAGTATTTT